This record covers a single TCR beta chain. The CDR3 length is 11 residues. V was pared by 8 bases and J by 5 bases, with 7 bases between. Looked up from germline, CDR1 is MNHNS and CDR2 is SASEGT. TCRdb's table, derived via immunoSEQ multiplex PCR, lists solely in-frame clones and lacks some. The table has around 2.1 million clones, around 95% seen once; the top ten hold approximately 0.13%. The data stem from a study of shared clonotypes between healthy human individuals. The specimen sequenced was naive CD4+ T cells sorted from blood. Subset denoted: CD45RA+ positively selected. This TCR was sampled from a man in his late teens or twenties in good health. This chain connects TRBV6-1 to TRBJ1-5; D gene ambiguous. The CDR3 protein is CASQTDQPQHF. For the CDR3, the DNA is TGTGCCAGCCAGACGGATCAGCCCCAGCATTTT.